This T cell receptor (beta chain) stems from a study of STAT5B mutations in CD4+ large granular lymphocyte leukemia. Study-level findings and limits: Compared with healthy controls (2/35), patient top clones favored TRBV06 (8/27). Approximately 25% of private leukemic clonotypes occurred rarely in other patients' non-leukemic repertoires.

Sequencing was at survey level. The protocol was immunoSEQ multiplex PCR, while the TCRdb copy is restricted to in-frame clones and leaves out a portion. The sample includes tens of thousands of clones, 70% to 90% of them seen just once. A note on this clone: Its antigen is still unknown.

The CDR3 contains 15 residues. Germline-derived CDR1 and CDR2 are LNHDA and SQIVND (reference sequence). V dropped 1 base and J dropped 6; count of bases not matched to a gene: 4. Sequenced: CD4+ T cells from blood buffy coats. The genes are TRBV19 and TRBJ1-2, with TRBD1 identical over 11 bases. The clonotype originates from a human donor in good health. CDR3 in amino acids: CASSIGGTGGDGYTF. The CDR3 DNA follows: TGTGCCAGTAGTATAGGCGGGACAGGGGGAGATGGCTACACCTTC.